This entry is about one T cell receptor beta chain. Antigen unknown. PCR involved 60 Vbeta and 13 Jbeta primers. Here immunoSEQ multiplex PCR was the method, and the copy in TCRdb shows in-frame clones only, minus some. The table lists around 140,000 clones, roughly 85% of them singletons. The data were obtained in a study of cytomegalovirus exposure and HLA in healthy donors. Study summary: Earlier work reported around 110 million unique TCR beta sequences from 180 million or so T cells. From HLA-typed donors, an early data release held tens of millions of unique TCRs. Study-wide results and caveats: Previously analyzed data showed that most TCR beta V segments were productive at a frequency of about 90% or about 30%.

The TCR sequence derives from a man between 35 and 55 years old in good health and CMV-seronegative. Sequenced input: PBMCs.

CDR3 nucleotides: TGTGCCAGTAGTATCAGCTCAACCGGGACAGGGGCGAACACTGAAGCTTTCTTT. It translates to CASSISSTGTGANTEAFF. The genes are TRBV19 and TRBJ1-1; 10 nucleotides line up with TRBD1. The length of the CDR3 is 18 residues. The junction had 11 bases not matched to a gene; V was cut back by 3 bases and J by 1 base. CDR1 is LNHDA and CDR2 is SQIVND in the germline V gene (reference sequence).